This record concerns one T cell receptor beta chain sequence. The target antigen is unknown. This sample was included in a study of lymphopenia after photon versus proton radiotherapy. Germline V lookup: CDR1 MNHNS, CDR2 SASEGT. This CDR3 contains 14 residues. V was pared by 6 bases and J by 5 bases, with 13 bases between. TCRdb's table, derived via immunoSEQ multiplex PCR, lists solely in-frame clones and lacks some. The table shows about 61,000 clones, with around 87% occurring only once. The study's findings and limits: Only patients who died were analyzed for survival; proton advantage is unproven.

This specimen consisted of peripheral blood, obtained from a patient treated with photon-based radiotherapy. The TCR comes from a man aged 35-49 years with gastric cancer. The rearrangement links TRBV6-1 to TRBJ1-4; no reliable D call. CDR3 loop: CASSYPDGNEKLFF. In nucleotides, the CDR3 is TGTGCCAGCAGCTACCCGGACGGAAATGAAAAACTGTTTTTT.